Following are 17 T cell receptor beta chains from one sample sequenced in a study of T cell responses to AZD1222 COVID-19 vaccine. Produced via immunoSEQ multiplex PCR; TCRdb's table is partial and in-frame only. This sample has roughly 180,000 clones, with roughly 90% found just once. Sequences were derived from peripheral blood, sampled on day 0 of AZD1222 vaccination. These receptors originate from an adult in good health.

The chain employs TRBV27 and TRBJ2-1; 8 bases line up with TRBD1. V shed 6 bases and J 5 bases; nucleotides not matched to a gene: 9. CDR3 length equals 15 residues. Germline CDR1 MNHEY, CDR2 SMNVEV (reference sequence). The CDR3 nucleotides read TGTGCCAGCAGCCTGACAGGGGCGGGAAACAATGAGCAGTTCTTC. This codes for CASSLTGAGNNEQFF.

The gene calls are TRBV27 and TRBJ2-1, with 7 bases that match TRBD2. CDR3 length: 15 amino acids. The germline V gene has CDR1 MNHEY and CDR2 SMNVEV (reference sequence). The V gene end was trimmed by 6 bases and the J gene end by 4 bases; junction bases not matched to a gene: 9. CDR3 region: CASRPLGGGYNEQFF. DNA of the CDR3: TGTGCCAGCAGACCTCTTGGGGGGGGATACAATGAGCAGTTCTTC.

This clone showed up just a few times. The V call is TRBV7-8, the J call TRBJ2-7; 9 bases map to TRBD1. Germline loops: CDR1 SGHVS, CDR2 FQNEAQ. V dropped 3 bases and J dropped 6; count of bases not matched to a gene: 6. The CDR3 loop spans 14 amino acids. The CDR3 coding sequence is TGTGCCAGCAGCTTGGCCGGGACAGGGCTCGAGCAGTACTTC. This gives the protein CASSLAGTGLEQYF.

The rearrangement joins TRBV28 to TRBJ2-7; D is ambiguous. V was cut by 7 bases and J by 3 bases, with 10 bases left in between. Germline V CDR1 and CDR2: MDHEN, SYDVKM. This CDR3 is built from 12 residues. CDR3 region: CASTSVSYEQYF. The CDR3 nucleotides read TGTGCCAGCACGTCAGTCAGCTACGAGCAGTACTTC.

The DNA for the CDR3 is TGTGCCAGCAGCCCACAGGGGACTACCAACACCGGGGAGCTGTTTTTT. Translated: CASSPQGTTNTGELFF. The chain couples TRBV7-3 to TRBJ2-2; the D call may be TRBD1 or TRBD2 (7 bases each). The CDR3 is made up of 16 amino acids. V shed 5 bases and J shed 2 bases, with 15 bases lying between them. The germline V gene encodes CDR1 SGHTA and CDR2 FQGTGA. Full variable domain (outside the CDR3, taken from reference TRBV7-3 and TRBJ2-2): GAGVSQTPSNKVTEKGKYVELRCDPISGHTALYWYRQSLGQGPEFLIYFQGTGAADDSGLPNDRFFAVRPEGSVSTLKIQRTERGDSAVYLCASSPQGTTNTGELFFGEGSRLTVL.

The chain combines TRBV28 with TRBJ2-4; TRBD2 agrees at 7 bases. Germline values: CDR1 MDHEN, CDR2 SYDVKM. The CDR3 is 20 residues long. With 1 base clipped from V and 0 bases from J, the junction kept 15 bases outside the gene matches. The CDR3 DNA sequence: TGTGCCAGCAGTTTATCCCCGGGAGGAAATATGGACGAAGCCAAAAACATTCAGTACTTC. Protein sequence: CASSLSPGGNMDEAKNIQYF.

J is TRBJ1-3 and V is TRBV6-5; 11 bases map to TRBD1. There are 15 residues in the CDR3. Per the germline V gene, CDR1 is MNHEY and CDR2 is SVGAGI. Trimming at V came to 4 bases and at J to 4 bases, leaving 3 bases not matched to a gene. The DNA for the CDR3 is TGTGCCAGCAGTTCCGGGACAGGGGGAGGAAACACCATATATTTT. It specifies CASSSGTGGGNTIYF.

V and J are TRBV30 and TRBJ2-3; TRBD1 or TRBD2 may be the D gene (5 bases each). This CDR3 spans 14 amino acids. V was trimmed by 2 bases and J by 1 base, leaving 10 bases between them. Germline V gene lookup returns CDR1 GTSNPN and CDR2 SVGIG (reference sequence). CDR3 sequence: CAWSIPGRTDTQYF. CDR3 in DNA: TGTGCCTGGAGTATACCGGGACGCACAGATACGCAGTATTTT.

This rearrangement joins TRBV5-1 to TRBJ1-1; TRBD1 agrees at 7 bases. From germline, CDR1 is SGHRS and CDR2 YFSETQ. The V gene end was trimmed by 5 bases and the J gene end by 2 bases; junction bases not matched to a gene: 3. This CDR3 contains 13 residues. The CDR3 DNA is TGCGCCAGCAGTCGGGACAGCAACACTGAAGCTTTCTTT. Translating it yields CASSRDSNTEAFF.

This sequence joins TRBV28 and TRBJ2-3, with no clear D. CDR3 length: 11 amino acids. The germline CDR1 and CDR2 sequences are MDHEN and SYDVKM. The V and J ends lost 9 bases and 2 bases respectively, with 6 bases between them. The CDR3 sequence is CASRDTDTQYF. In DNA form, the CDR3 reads TGTGCCAGTCGTGACACAGATACGCAGTATTTT.

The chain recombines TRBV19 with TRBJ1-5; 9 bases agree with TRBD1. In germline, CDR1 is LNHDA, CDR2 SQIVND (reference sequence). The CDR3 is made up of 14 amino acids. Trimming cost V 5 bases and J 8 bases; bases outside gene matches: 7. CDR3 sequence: CASSRDREYKPQHF. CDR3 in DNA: TGTGCCAGTAGTCGGGACAGGGAATATAAGCCCCAGCATTTT.

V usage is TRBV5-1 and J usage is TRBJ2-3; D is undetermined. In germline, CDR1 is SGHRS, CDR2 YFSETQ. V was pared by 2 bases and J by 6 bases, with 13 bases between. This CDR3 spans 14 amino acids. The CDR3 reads CASSFGVLGDTQYF. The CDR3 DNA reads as TGCGCCAGCAGCTTTGGAGTCCTTGGGGATACGCAGTATTTT.

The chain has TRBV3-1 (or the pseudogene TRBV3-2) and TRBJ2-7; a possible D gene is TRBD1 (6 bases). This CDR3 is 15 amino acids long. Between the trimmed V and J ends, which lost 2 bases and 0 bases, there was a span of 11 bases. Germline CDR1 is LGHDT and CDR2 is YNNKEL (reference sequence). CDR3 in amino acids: CASSQTPGDSYEQYF. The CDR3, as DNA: TGTGCCAGCAGCCAAACGCCAGGGGACTCCTACGAGCAGTACTTC.

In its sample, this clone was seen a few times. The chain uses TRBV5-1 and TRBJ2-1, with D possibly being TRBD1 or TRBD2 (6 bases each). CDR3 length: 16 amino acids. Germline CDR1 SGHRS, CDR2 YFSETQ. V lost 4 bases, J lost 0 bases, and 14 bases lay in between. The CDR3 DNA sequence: TGCGCCAGCAGCCCCGGGGGACATCGCTCCTACAATGAGCAGTTCTTC. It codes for CASSPGGHRSYNEQFF.

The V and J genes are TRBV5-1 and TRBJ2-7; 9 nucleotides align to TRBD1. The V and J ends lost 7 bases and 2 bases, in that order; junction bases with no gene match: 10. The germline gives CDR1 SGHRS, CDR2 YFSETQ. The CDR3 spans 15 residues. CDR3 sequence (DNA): TGCGCCAGCTACCCCCTCGGACAGGGGCCCTACGAGCAGTACTTC. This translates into CASYPLGQGPYEQYF.

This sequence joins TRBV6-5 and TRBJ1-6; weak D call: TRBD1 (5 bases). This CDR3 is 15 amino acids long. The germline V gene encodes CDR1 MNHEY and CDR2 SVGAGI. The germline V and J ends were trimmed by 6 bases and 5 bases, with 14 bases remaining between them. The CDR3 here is CASRLWPRDNSPLHF. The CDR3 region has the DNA TGTGCCAGCAGACTATGGCCCAGGGATAATTCACCCCTCCACTTT.

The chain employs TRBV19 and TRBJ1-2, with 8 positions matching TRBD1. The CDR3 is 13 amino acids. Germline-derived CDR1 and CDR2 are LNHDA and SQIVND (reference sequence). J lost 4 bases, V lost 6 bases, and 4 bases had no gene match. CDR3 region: CASRPTGVYGYTF. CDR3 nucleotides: TGTGCCAGTAGACCGACAGGGGTCTATGGCTACACCTTC.